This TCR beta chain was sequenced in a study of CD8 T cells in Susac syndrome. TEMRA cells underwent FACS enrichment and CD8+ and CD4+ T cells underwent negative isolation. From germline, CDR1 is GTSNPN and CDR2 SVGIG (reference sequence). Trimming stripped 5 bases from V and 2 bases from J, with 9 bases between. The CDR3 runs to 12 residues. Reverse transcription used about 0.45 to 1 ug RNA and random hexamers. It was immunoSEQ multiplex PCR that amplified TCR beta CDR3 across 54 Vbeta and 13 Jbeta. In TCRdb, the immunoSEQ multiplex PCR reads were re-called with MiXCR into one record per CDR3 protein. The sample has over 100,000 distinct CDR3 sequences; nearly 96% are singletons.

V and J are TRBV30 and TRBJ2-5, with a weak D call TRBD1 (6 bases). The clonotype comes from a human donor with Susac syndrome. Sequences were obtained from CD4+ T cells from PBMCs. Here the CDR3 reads CAWRDKQETQYF. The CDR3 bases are TGTGCCTGGCGGGACAAACAAGAGACCCAGTACTTC. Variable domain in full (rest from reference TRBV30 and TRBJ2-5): SQTIHQWPATLVQPVGSPLSLECTVEGTSNPNLYWYRQAAGRGLQLLFYSVGIGQISSEVPQNLSASRPQDRQFILSSKKLLLSDSGFYLCAWRDKQETQYFGPGTRLLVL.